This entry lists 2 T cell receptor beta chains sequenced from one sample in a study of metastatic and nonmetastatic thyroid tumors. TCRdb re-called the PCR reads via MiXCR. The sample has about 27,000 clones, around a fifth seen once. Patients were all untreated before their thyroid surgery. The sequenced sample consisted of blood. The source of these receptors is a male donor with papillary thyroid cancer or a benign thyroid nodule (not recorded which). Some clones in this sample may be carry-over from other donors' samples.

Many counts were recorded for this clone. The chain employs TRBV5-1 and TRBJ2-5, with 9 bases matching TRBD2. V lost 6 bases and J lost 4; bases outside the gene matches: 4. Germline assignment: CDR1 SGHRS and CDR2 YFSETQ. CDR3 size: 13 residues. The CDR3 DNA is TGCGCCAGCAAAGAACTAGCGGGAGAGACCCAGTACTTC. Protein: CASKELAGETQYF.

The sample holds many counts of this clone. The rearrangement joins TRBV11-3 to TRBJ2-1; D is undetermined. CDR3 length equals 13 residues. Looked up from germline, CDR1 is SGHNT and CDR2 is YENEEA. V lost 0 bases, J lost 4 bases, and 4 bases lay in between. The CDR3: CASSLEEYNEQFF. As DNA, the CDR3 is TGTGCCAGCAGCTTAGAGGAGTACAATGAGCAGTTCTTC.